The table lists the clone carrying this T cell receptor beta chain with a few counts. Antigen unknown. The data were obtained in a study of T-cell memory formation after mild COVID-19. Turning to the study itself: TCR clusters were largely donor specific. Whole-study findings and limits: Specificity for SARS-CoV-2 was not confirmed among the second-wave clones peaking on day 37. Of the contracting clones, CD4+ ones lay mainly in CM and EM, and CD8+ ones in EMRA.

The V end was cut by 6 bases, the J end by 0 bases, with 8 bases between. Germline V CDR1 and CDR2: SGHTA, FQGNSA. The CDR3 runs 13 residues. Amplification by 5'RACE using constant-segment primers produced TCR alpha and TCR beta cDNA libraries that carried sample barcodes and UMIs. TCRdb processed the 5' RACE reads anew with MiXCR; each CDR3 protein has one entry. Among about 200,000 distinct CDR3 sequences, around 9.5% were seen once, and the ten largest hold roughly 4%. The clonotype was recovered from a man aged 18 to 29 who had mild COVID-19 (a few samples of this study predate the infection). Cell type and time point are not known. The sequencing input was PBMCs or a T cell subset sorted from them (not recorded which). The V gene is TRBV7-2, the J gene TRBJ2-5; D is uncertain. The DNA of the CDR3 is TGTGCCAGCAGGGGCCAGTACCAAGAGACCCAGTACTTC. This codes for CASRGQYQETQYF.